Presented here are 24 T cell receptor beta chains from one specimen sequenced in a study of cytomegalovirus exposure and HLA in healthy donors. With 60 Vbeta and 13 Jbeta primers, the PCR was carried out. Using immunoSEQ multiplex PCR, the repertoire was profiled, and TCRdb retains in-frame clones only, with some absent. The table lists more than 150,000 clones, 83% of them singletons, with 1.6% in the top ten. Sequencing was performed on PBMCs. All receptors come from a man in his fifties in good health and CMV-seronegative.

The chain combines TRBV9 with TRBJ2-1, with 9 bases fitting TRBD2. This CDR3 region has 15 residues. V dropped 5 bases and J dropped 10; count of bases not matched to a gene: 13. Germline V CDR1 and CDR2: SGDLS, YYNGEE. Here the CDR3 reads CASSPLSGGGQEQFF. The DNA for the CDR3 is TGTGCCAGCAGTCCCCTTAGCGGGGGAGGTCAGGAGCAGTTCTTC. Based on the CDR3 plus reference TRBV9 and TRBJ2-1, the full variable domain is DSGVTQTPKHLITATGQRVTLRCSPRSGDLSVYWYQQSLDQGLQFLIQYYNGEERAKGNILERFSAQQFPDLHSELNLSSLELGDSALYFCASSPLSGGGQEQFFGPGTRLTVL.

This clone came up a few times. The chain carries TRBV28 and TRBJ1-5; TRBD1 agrees at 7 bases. The CDR3 has 14 residues. The germline V gene encodes CDR1 MDHEN and CDR2 SYDVKM. As DNA, the CDR3 is TGTGCGATGGGACAGCTCAATAGCAATCAGCCCCAGCATTTT. It specifies CAMGQLNSNQPQHF.

This clone was seen a handful of times. Here the CDR3 reads CASSLAETGGSGYTF. The CDR3 coding sequence is TGTGCCAGCAGCTTAGCCGAAACAGGGGGCAGTGGCTACACCTTC. This sequence joins TRBV7-9 and TRBJ1-2; 9 positions agree with TRBD1. Germline V CDR1 and CDR2: SEHNR, FQNEAQ (reference sequence). V lost 0 bases, J lost 7 bases, and 6 bases stayed unmatched. The length of the CDR3 is 15 residues.

The chain recombines TRBV7-9 with TRBJ1-1; TRBD1 might be the D (5 bases). CDR3 length: 15 residues. Germline CDR1 is SEHNR and CDR2 is FQNEAQ (reference sequence). V lost 1 base, J lost 7 bases, and 16 bases lay in between. CDR3 protein: CASSLDRSRPLEAFF. In DNA, the CDR3 is TGTGCCAGCAGCTTAGACAGGTCAAGGCCCCTTGAAGCTTTCTTT. Together with reference TRBV7-9 and TRBJ1-1, the CDR3 gives the full variable domain: DTGVSQNPRHKITKRGQNVTFRCDPISEHNRLYWYRQTLGQGPEFLTYFQNEAQLEKSRLLSDRFSAERPKGSFSTLEIQRTEQGDSAMYLCASSLDRSRPLEAFFGQGTRLTVV.

This clone was seen only once. The CDR3 nucleotides read TGCGCCAGCAGCTCTGGGGGGTTAACTAGCACAGATACGCAGTATTTT. This translates into CASSSGGLTSTDTQYF. The rearrangement joins TRBV5-1 to TRBJ2-3; maybe TRBD2 (6 bases). Germline assignment: CDR1 SGHRS and CDR2 YFSETQ. The CDR3 is made up of 16 amino acids. Trimming left V 3 bases short and J 0 bases short, with 14 bases between.

The chain carries TRBV18 and TRBJ2-7; maybe TRBD2 (5 bases). V was clipped by 3 bases and J by 3 bases, with 15 bases between them. CDR3 length: 15 amino acids. CDR1 and CDR2 (germline): KGHSH, LQKENI. The CDR3 sequence: CASSPPADGNYEQYF. The CDR3 nucleotides read TGTGCCAGCTCACCCCCGGCGGACGGGAACTACGAGCAGTACTTC.

This clone was observed a single time. The rearrangement links TRBV5-1 to TRBJ2-7; 11 bases match TRBD1. This CDR3 is 16 amino acids long. Germline lookup yields CDR1 SGHRS and CDR2 YFSETQ. V was clipped by 1 base and J by 1 base; unmatched bases: 4. This chain's CDR3 is CASSLSWDRGSYEQYF. The CDR3 nucleotides read TGCGCCAGCAGCTTGTCTTGGGACAGGGGGTCCTACGAGCAGTACTTC.

This clone has only a few counts. V gene TRBV4-1 combines with J gene TRBJ2-3, with TRBD2 matching 9 bases. Germline CDR1 reads MGHRA; CDR2 reads YSYEKL. The CDR3 is 17 residues long. The ends lost 0 bases at V and 2 bases at J; junction bases unmatched: 6. CDR3 sequence reads: CASSQDFAGGPTDTQYF. The CDR3 DNA reads as TGCGCCAGCAGCCAAGATTTCGCGGGGGGGCCCACAGATACGCAGTATTTT.

The V call is TRBV4-1, the J call TRBJ2-5; the D gene is possibly TRBD2 (5 bases). The V end was cut by 0 bases, the J end by 7 bases, with 15 bases between. The CDR3 spans 15 residues. Germline V gives CDR1 MGHRA, CDR2 YSYEKL. CDR3 protein: CASSQESGSLGTQYF. CDR3 nucleotides: TGCGCCAGCAGCCAAGAGTCCGGGTCACTAGGGACCCAGTACTTC.

V usage is TRBV5-1 and J usage is TRBJ2-3; TRBD2 agrees at 8 bases. V trimming: 0 bases; J trimming: 7 bases; junction bases outside the gene matches: 10. CDR1 and CDR2 (germline): SGHRS, YFSETQ. The CDR3 contains 16 residues. This CDR3 reads CASSLEAGGTLNTQYF. Written as DNA, the CDR3 is TGCGCCAGCAGCTTGGAGGCGGGAGGCACATTGAATACGCAGTATTTT.

V gene TRBV6-5 combines with J gene TRBJ1-1, with D possibly TRBD1 on 5 matching bases. The V end lost 6 bases, the J end lost 5 bases, and 19 bases lay between the germline ends. The germline CDR1 and CDR2 sequences are MNHEY and SVGAGI. The CDR3 is 15 amino acids. In DNA form, the CDR3 reads TGTGCCAGCAGCGCCGGGGGGTACGGTAGTACTGAAGCTTTCTTT. This gives the protein CASSAGGYGSTEAFF.

This clone was seen more than once but under ten times. J is TRBJ2-1 and V is TRBV6-5, with D possibly matching TRBD2 (6 bases). V shed 8 bases and J shed 5 bases, with 19 bases lying between them. Germline V gene lookup returns CDR1 MNHEY and CDR2 SVGAGI. The CDR3 consists of 15 residues. CDR3 region: CASSPLGGRDNEQFF. CDR3 nucleotides: TGTGCCAGCTCCCCGTTGGGGGGAAGGGACAATGAGCAGTTCTTC.

This rearrangement joins TRBV2 to TRBJ2-4; weak D call: TRBD2 (6 bases). Germline loops: CDR1 SNHLY, CDR2 FYNNEI. Trimming stripped 3 bases from V and 3 bases from J, with 9 bases between. The CDR3 extends over 14 amino acids. The CDR3 DNA reads TGTGCCAGCAGTGACCGGCGGGGCAAAAACATTCAGTACTTC. Translation: CASSDRRGKNIQYF.

This clone was picked up a small number of times. The rearrangement uses TRBV6-5 and TRBJ1-5; 7 nucleotides line up with TRBD1. The germline V gene encodes CDR1 MNHEY and CDR2 SVGAGI. The CDR3 has 15 amino acids. Losses at the gene ends were 4 bases for V and 1 base for J; bases not matched to a gene: 4. The CDR3: CASSLAGGSNQPQHF. The CDR3 bases are TGTGCCAGCAGTTTGGCAGGGGGGAGCAATCAGCCCCAGCATTTT.

J is TRBJ2-2 and V is TRBV4-2; 10 bases are shared with TRBD1. The CDR3 is 14 residues long. CDR1 LGHNA and CDR2 YNFKEQ come from the germline V gene. The J segment lost 0 bases and the V segment lost 8 bases, leaving 0 bases of the junction unmatched. The CDR3: CASGTGANTGELFF. CDR3 nucleotides: TGTGCCAGCGGGACAGGGGCGAACACCGGGGAGCTGTTTTTT.

CDR3 amino acids: CASRIRQVNTEAFF. CDR3 bases: TGTGCCAGCAGGATCAGACAGGTGAACACTGAAGCTTTCTTT. V gene TRBV13 combines with J gene TRBJ1-1, with a tentative D call TRBD1 (6 bases). Germline V CDR1 and CDR2: PRHDT, FYEKMQ (reference sequence). The CDR3 is 14 amino acids. Trimming cost V 6 bases and J 0 bases, with 11 bases left between them.

This CDR3 is CASSYSNRDHEKLFF. The DNA of the CDR3 is TGTGCCAGCAGTTACTCAAACAGGGACCATGAAAAACTGTTTTTT. The chain couples TRBV6-5 to TRBJ1-4, with a possible D match to TRBD1 (6 bases). The CDR3 runs to 15 residues. Trimming pared 0 bases from V and 6 bases from J, leaving 11 bases between. The germline CDR1 and CDR2 sequences are MNHEY and SVGAGI.

The gene calls are TRBV6-5 and TRBJ1-2; tentative D call: TRBD1 (5 bases). Trimming removed 0 bases from V and 4 bases from J, with 15 bases in between. Germline CDR1 MNHEY, CDR2 SVGAGI. The CDR3 length is 16 residues. The CDR3 region is CASSYSTASVVYGYTF. CDR3 nucleotide sequence: TGTGCCAGCAGTTACTCGACAGCGTCCGTGGTCTATGGCTACACCTTC.

The chain has TRBV12-5 and TRBJ2-7; the match to TRBD2 covers 7 bases. The germline CDR1 and CDR2 sequences are LGHNT and FRNRAP. J lost 0 bases, V lost 5 bases, and 22 bases had no gene match. The CDR3 is 20 amino acids. Written as DNA, the CDR3 is TGTGCTAGTGGTCTCCCCCAAGTCGGTAGCGGGTCCAAGAGCTCCTACGAGCAGTACTTC. This sequence encodes CASGLPQVGSGSKSSYEQYF.

V usage is TRBV5-1 and J usage is TRBJ2-5; 8 bases match TRBD1. There are 15 residues in the CDR3. The V and J ends lost 4 bases and 2 bases, in that order; junction bases with no gene match: 7. Germline V lookup: CDR1 SGHRS, CDR2 YFSETQ. The chain's CDR3 is CASSRTGNLQETQYF. Written as DNA, the CDR3 is TGCGCCAGCAGCAGGACAGGGAATCTGCAAGAGACCCAGTACTTC.

The sample holds a few counts of this clone. DNA for the CDR3: TGTGCCAGCAGTTCATCCACGAGACAGGGGTCGTCCTACGAGCAGTACTTC. This encodes CASSSSTRQGSSYEQYF. The rearrangement uses TRBV27 and TRBJ2-7, with 8 bases aligning to TRBD1. Germline assignment: CDR1 MNHEY and CDR2 SMNVEV (reference sequence). This CDR3 has 17 residues. Trimming cost V 4 bases and J 1 base; bases outside gene matches: 12.

The chain links TRBV7-9 to TRBJ2-6; unclear D gene. With 7 bases removed from V and 0 bases from J, the gap between germline ends came to 10 bases. The germline V gene has CDR1 SEHNR and CDR2 FQNEAQ (reference sequence). This CDR3 has 15 amino acids. Here the CDR3 DNA reads TGTGCCAGCACCCTAGTTAGCTCTGGGGCCAACGTCCTGACTTTC. Amino acids: CASTLVSSGANVLTF.

The chain is built from TRBV7-2 and TRBJ1-1, with 8 bases fitting TRBD1. CDR3 size: 14 residues. Germline V CDR1 and CDR2: SGHTA, FQGNSA. V gave up 5 bases and J gave up 5 bases; unmatched junction bases: 7. The CDR3 DNA follows: TGTGCCAGCAGCCGAAGACAGGGGTGGACTGAAGCTTTCTTT. Protein: CASSRRQGWTEAFF.

This clone turned up a few times. CDR3 sequence reads: CASRGTSGNYEQYF. CDR3 bases: TGTGCCAGCAGGGGGACTAGCGGGAACTACGAGCAGTACTTC. The gene calls are TRBV2 and TRBJ2-7, with 13 bases identical to TRBD2. There are 14 residues in the CDR3. Per the germline V gene, CDR1 is SNHLY and CDR2 is FYNNEI. Trimming removed 6 bases from V and 3 bases from J; junction bases left unmatched: 2.